This T cell receptor (beta chain) derives from a study of identical twins. Whole-study results and caveats: Researchers reported excess low generation probability among twin-shared out-of-frame alpha sequences. With abundant cord blood beta clonotypes, insertions were fewer; memory repertoires showed no such pattern. Twins showed weaker excess sharing in their beta out-of-frame sequences.

With respect to this clonotype: Its antigen is unidentified.

J lost 4 bases, V lost 11 bases, and 9 bases had no gene match. Germline CDR1 and CDR2: ENHRY and SYGVKD. The CDR3 sequence is 13 residues long. Unique molecular identifiers were present on the cDNA, and a universal primer site came from template switching. Via MiXCR, TCRdb re-called the 5' RACE reads, giving one row per CDR3 protein. Here the sample spans 200,000 to 250,000 distinct CDR3 sequences, roughly an eighth being singletons. These data were also reused for a study on yellow fever vaccine responses in identical twins.

The sequence was collected from a woman aged 18-35 years in good health. The chain links TRBV10-3 to TRBJ2-5; 8 bases line up with TRBD2. The sequenced material came from memory (CD45RO+) T cells sorted from blood. The CDR3 reads CAYRAGGAETQYF. CDR3 in DNA: TGTGCCTACCGGGCGGGGGGTGCAGAGACCCAGTACTTC.